This T cell receptor (beta chain) emerged from a study of a mutant IDH1 vaccine in newly diagnosed glioma. The CDR3 is 16 residues long. The germline CDR1 and CDR2 sequences are KGHSH and LQKENI. V was trimmed by 3 bases and J by 0 bases, leaving 13 bases between them. Regarding time point: baseline, week 1 (first vaccination visit). Specified treatment: pre-vaccination baseline after standard-of-care therapy. Here immunoSEQ multiplex PCR was the method, and the copy in TCRdb shows in-frame clones only, minus some. The sample lists 85,000 to 100,000 clones; around four fifths were seen once. The starting material was PBMCs, obtained from a glioma patient treated with radiotherapy, temozolomide or both. This sequence was found in a man aged 40-49 years with glioma. This sequence joins TRBV18 and TRBJ2-3; D ambiguous. This CDR3 reads CASSPLRRSSTDTQYF. The CDR3 DNA follows: TGTGCCAGCTCACCCCTCCGACGGTCTAGCACAGATACGCAGTATTTT.